This T cell receptor (beta chain) was captured in a study of PD-L1 blockade in urothelial cancer. On the study more broadly: Blood was tested 3 weeks (second dose) and 6 weeks into treatment.

This table comes from immunoSEQ multiplex PCR, and its TCRdb copy is limited to in-frame clones, with some not included. The sample yields fewer than 100,000 clones, about 85% seen once. Time point of the sample: pretreatment peripheral blood. From germline, CDR1 is SEHNR and CDR2 FQNEAQ (reference sequence). Unmatched junction bases numbered 8, after V lost 5 bases and J lost 4 bases. This CDR3 has 16 residues. The source material was PBMCs, sampled around atezolizumab (anti-PD-L1) treatment. V is TRBV7-9 and J is TRBJ2-2; 9 nucleotides agree with TRBD2. The receptor was derived from a man in his forties with urothelial cancer. CDR3 amino acids: CASSPPSGAGTGELFF. As DNA, the CDR3 is TGTGCCAGCAGCCCGCCTAGCGGGGCTGGCACCGGGGAGCTGTTTTTT.